The next 15 T cell receptor beta chains were all read from a single sample in a study of cytomegalovirus exposure and HLA in healthy donors. TCRdb's copy holds only in-frame clones and misses some; the assay was immunoSEQ multiplex PCR. The sample contains some 170,000 clones, less than 90% of which appear only once. Sample: PBMCs. The source is a young man in good health and CMV-seropositive.

This chain links TRBV2 with TRBJ2-5; a weak D match, TRBD2 (6 bases). The germline CDR1 and CDR2 sequences are SNHLY and FYNNEI. Between the trimmed V and J ends, which lost 7 bases and 2 bases, there was a span of 11 bases. This CDR3 spans 13 amino acids. The chain's CDR3 is CASTAGRQETQYF. The CDR3 DNA follows: TGTGCCAGCACCGCAGGGAGGCAAGAGACCCAGTACTTC.

The table lists this clone with a count of one. This rearrangement joins TRBV4-1 to TRBJ2-7; 7 positions agree with TRBD1. V gave up 0 bases and J gave up 2 bases; unmatched junction bases: 10. Looked up from germline, CDR1 is MGHRA and CDR2 is YSYEKL. This CDR3 contains 17 residues. CDR3 sequence: CASSQDQGTGTAYEQYF. The CDR3 DNA reads TGCGCCAGCAGCCAAGATCAGGGGACCGGGACAGCCTACGAGCAGTACTTC.

This clone was counted only a few times. The chain links TRBV29-1 to TRBJ1-2, with D tentatively TRBD1 (5 bases). CDR3 length: 13 residues. V was clipped by 6 bases and J by 0 bases, with 11 bases between them. In germline, CDR1 is SQVTM, CDR2 ANQGSEA. CDR3 residues: CSVVQDTNYGYTF. DNA for the CDR3: TGCAGCGTAGTACAGGACACTAACTATGGCTACACCTTC.

V and J are TRBV6-5 and TRBJ2-1; the match to TRBD2 covers 7 bases. CDR1 MNHEY and CDR2 SVGAGI come from the germline V gene. V shed 7 bases, J shed 1 base, and the junction held 7 bases outside the gene matches. The CDR3 has 15 amino acids. The CDR3 sequence is CASTRLAESYNEQFF. The CDR3 DNA reads TGTGCCAGCACGCGGCTAGCGGAGTCCTACAATGAGCAGTTCTTC.

The CDR3 protein is CASSRQGADEQYF. The CDR3 DNA reads TGTGCCAGTAGTCGACAGGGGGCGGACGAGCAGTACTTC. The J gene is TRBJ2-7, the V gene TRBV19; TRBD1 matches at 10 bases. The CDR3 totals 13 residues. Germline trimming cut 5 bases from V and 5 bases from J; bases unmatched to any gene: 3. Germline assignment: CDR1 LNHDA and CDR2 SQIVND (reference sequence).

This clone was seen a single time. The J gene is TRBJ2-3, the V gene TRBV29-1; 9 nucleotides align to TRBD1. After removal of 3 bases from V and 7 bases from J, the junction contained 5 bases not matched to a gene. Germline V gene data show CDR1 as SQVTM and CDR2 as ANQGSEA. The CDR3 totals 13 residues. CDR3 DNA sequence: TGCAGCGTTGAGGGACAGGGACTCTATACGCAGTATTTT. Its protein is CSVEGQGLYTQYF.

The chain recombines TRBV27 with TRBJ1-4, with 8 bases matching TRBD1. The CDR3 extends over 14 amino acids. Germline V gene sequence: CDR1 MNHEY, CDR2 SMNVEV (reference sequence). V lost 5 bases and J lost 3; bases outside the gene matches: 2. DNA for the CDR3: TGTGCCAGCAGTAAACAGGGGGCTAATGAAAAACTGTTTTTT. This translates into CASSKQGANEKLFF.

V usage is TRBV5-4 and J usage is TRBJ2-1; 8 bases map to TRBD2. This CDR3 is 17 amino acids long. Germline values: CDR1 SGHNT, CDR2 YYREEE (reference sequence). After removal of 4 bases from V and 7 bases from J, the junction contained 16 bases not matched to a gene. The CDR3 here is CASSHPGGTSRTNEQFF. Here the CDR3 DNA reads TGTGCCAGCAGCCATCCCGGGGGGACTAGTCGGACAAATGAGCAGTTCTTC.

The chain joins TRBV7-8 to TRBJ2-2, with 8 positions matching TRBD2. In germline, CDR1 is SGHVS, CDR2 FQNEAQ. V dropped 5 bases and J dropped 6; count of bases not matched to a gene: 8. The CDR3 length is 15 residues. The chain's CDR3 is CASSPGTSYAGELFF. The CDR3 region has the DNA TGTGCCAGCAGCCCCGGGACTAGTTATGCCGGGGAGCTGTTTTTT.

This clone was observed a handful of times. Other DNA sequences from this sample encode an identical CDR3 as well. The gene calls are TRBV28 and TRBJ1-1; D unclear. The CDR3 runs 12 residues. Trimming pared 6 bases from V and 0 bases from J, leaving 5 bases between. Germline CDR1 is MDHEN and CDR2 is SYDVKM. The CDR3 region is CASRTLNTEAFF. The CDR3 DNA reads TGTGCCAGCAGAACATTGAACACTGAAGCTTTCTTT.

The V gene is TRBV6-5, the J gene TRBJ2-1; a possible D gene is TRBD2 (6 bases). The CDR3 loop spans 15 amino acids. Germline assignment: CDR1 MNHEY and CDR2 SVGAGI. V was clipped by 10 bases and J by 7 bases, with 23 bases between them. The CDR3 sequence is CATLRSRELRNEQFF. The DNA for the CDR3 is TGTGCCACCCTTAGGTCTCGGGAGTTGCGGAATGAGCAGTTCTTC.

The J gene is TRBJ2-1, the V gene TRBV28; 7 bases fit TRBD2. The CDR3 consists of 14 residues. The junction had 6 bases not matched to a gene; V was cut back by 7 bases and J by 3 bases. Germline assignment: CDR1 MDHEN and CDR2 SYDVKM. For the CDR3, the DNA is TGTGCCAGCATCAGCGGGACCCTCTACAATGAGCAGTTCTTC. This codes for CASISGTLYNEQFF.

This chain joins TRBV19 and TRBJ1-1; a possible D gene is TRBD1 (6 bases). With 4 bases removed from V and 6 bases from J, the gap between germline ends came to 12 bases. The CDR3 spans 13 residues. Germline values: CDR1 LNHDA, CDR2 SQIVND (reference sequence). Here the CDR3 reads CASSTPGGPEAFF. In DNA, the CDR3 is TGTGCCAGTAGTACTCCGGGGGGCCCTGAAGCTTTCTTT.

The chain joins TRBV19 to TRBJ1-1, with 7 nucleotides matching TRBD1. The germline V gene has CDR1 LNHDA and CDR2 SQIVND (reference sequence). Trimming took 8 bases from V and 1 from J; bases not matched to a gene: 13. This CDR3 is built from 16 residues. Here the CDR3 reads CASHFGDRVQNTEAFF. The CDR3, as DNA: TGTGCCAGTCACTTTGGAGACAGGGTCCAGAACACTGAAGCTTTCTTT.

The chain combines TRBV4-1 with TRBJ2-7, with TRBD2 matching over 9 bases. Germline assignment: CDR1 MGHRA and CDR2 YSYEKL. Trimming took 0 bases from V and 6 from J; bases not matched to a gene: 9. The CDR3 has 16 residues. CDR3 sequence (DNA): TGCGCCAGCAGCCAAGACCCAGCGGGGGGCCTGGGCGAGCAGTACTTC. Translated: CASSQDPAGGLGEQYF.